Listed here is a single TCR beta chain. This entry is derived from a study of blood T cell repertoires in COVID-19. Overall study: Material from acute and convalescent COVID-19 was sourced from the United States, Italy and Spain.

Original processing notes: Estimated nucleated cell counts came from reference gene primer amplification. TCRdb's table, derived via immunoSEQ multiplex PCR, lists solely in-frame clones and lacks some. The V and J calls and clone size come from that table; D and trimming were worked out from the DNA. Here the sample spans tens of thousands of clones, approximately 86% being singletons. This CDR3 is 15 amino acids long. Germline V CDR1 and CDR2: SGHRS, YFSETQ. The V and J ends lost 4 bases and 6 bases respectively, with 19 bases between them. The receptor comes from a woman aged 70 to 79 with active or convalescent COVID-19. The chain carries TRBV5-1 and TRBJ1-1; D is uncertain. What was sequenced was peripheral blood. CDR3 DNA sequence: TGCGCCAGCAGCCCACGAGGACTCAAGGGATCTGAAGCTTTCTTT. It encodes CASSPRGLKGSEAFF. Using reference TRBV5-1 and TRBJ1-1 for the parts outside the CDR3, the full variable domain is KAGVTQTPRYLIKTRGQQVTLSCSPISGHRSVSWYQQTPGQGLQFLFEYFSETQRNKGNFPGRFSGRQFSNSRSEMNVSTLELGDSALYLCASSPRGLKGSEAFFGQGTRLTVV.